The 15 T cell receptor beta chains below were found in one sample sequenced in a study of T cell responses to AZD1222 COVID-19 vaccine. This table comes from immunoSEQ multiplex PCR, and its TCRdb copy is limited to in-frame clones, with some not included. In the table there are roughly 51,000 clones, around 89% of which are singletons. The starting material was peripheral blood, obtained 28 days after the second AZD1222 dose. These receptors all come from an adult who received the AZD1222 COVID-19 vaccine.

This clone was detected once. The chain carries TRBV30 and TRBJ1-6; D is ambiguous. Trimming took 2 bases from V and 7 from J, leaving 6 bases between them. This CDR3 is 12 amino acids long. Germline V gene data show CDR1 as GTSNPN and CDR2 as SVGIG (reference sequence). CDR3 nucleotide sequence: TGTGCCTGGAGTCCCGGCAATTCACCCCTCCACTTT. This gives the protein CAWSPGNSPLHF.

The CDR3 is CASSWTSGESNTQYF. CDR3 nucleotides: TGCGCCAGCAGCTGGACTAGCGGGGAGTCGAATACGCAGTATTTT. This sequence joins TRBV5-1 and TRBJ2-3; 12 positions agree with TRBD2. Per germline, CDR1 SGHRS and CDR2 YFSETQ. There are 15 residues in the CDR3. The V segment lost 3 bases and the J segment 7 bases; nucleotides outside the gene matches: 6.

V usage is TRBV7-9 and J usage is TRBJ1-3, with D unclear. The CDR3 covers 16 residues. The germline V and J ends were trimmed by 0 bases and 0 bases, with 9 bases remaining between them. The germline gives CDR1 SEHNR, CDR2 FQNEAQ (reference sequence). The CDR3 spells CASSLAIRSSGNTIYF. The CDR3 DNA is TGTGCCAGCAGCTTAGCGATCCGGAGCTCTGGAAACACCATATATTTT.

This chain uses TRBV5-4 with TRBJ2-1, with TRBD2 matching 13 bases. V shed 4 bases and J 4 bases; nucleotides not matched to a gene: 5. CDR3 size: 16 residues. Per germline, CDR1 SGHNT and CDR2 YYREEE (reference sequence). The CDR3 DNA is TGTGCCAGCAGCCTCGGGACTAGCGGGACTTACAATGAGCAGTTCTTC. This encodes CASSLGTSGTYNEQFF.

The chain couples TRBV6-6 to TRBJ2-1, with 9 nucleotides matching TRBD2. CDR1 MNHNY and CDR2 SVGAGI come from the germline V gene (reference sequence). The ends lost 0 bases at V and 0 bases at J; junction bases unmatched: 0. The CDR3 length is 16 residues. CDR3 loop: CASSYSAGGSYNEQFF. CDR3 sequence (DNA): TGTGCCAGCAGTTACTCAGCGGGAGGCTCCTACAATGAGCAGTTCTTC.

The chain has TRBV5-4 and TRBJ2-5, with 11 bases identical to TRBD2. With 4 bases clipped from V and 2 bases from J, the junction kept 13 bases outside the gene matches. Germline CDR1 SGHNT, CDR2 YYREEE (reference sequence). CDR3 length: 18 amino acids. The CDR3: CASSPLAGVVSGQETQYF. As DNA, the CDR3 is TGTGCCAGCAGCCCACTAGCGGGAGTGGTGAGTGGACAAGAGACCCAGTACTTC.

This chain links TRBV27 with TRBJ1-4; D may be TRBD1 (5 bases). Germline assignment: CDR1 MNHEY and CDR2 SMNVEV (reference sequence). The CDR3 is made up of 13 amino acids. V was pared by 4 bases and J by 8 bases, with 11 bases between. DNA for the CDR3: TGTGCCAGCAGTTCACGGGGGGAGGAAAAACTGTTTTTT. Translating it yields CASSSRGEEKLFF.

The chain recombines TRBV15 with TRBJ1-1, with D uncertain. This CDR3 spans 13 amino acids. CDR1 LNHNV and CDR2 YYDKDF come from the germline V gene (reference sequence). The V end lost 4 bases, the J end lost 5 bases, and 11 bases lay between the germline ends. CDR3 coding DNA: TGTGCCACCAGCAACTATCGGGATACTGAAGCTTTCTTT. This encodes CATSNYRDTEAFF. Using reference TRBV15 and TRBJ1-1 for the parts outside the CDR3, the full variable domain is DAMVIQNPRYQVTQFGKPVTLSCSQTLNHNVMYWYQQKSSQAPKLLFHYYDKDFNNEADTPDNFQSRRPNTSFCFLDIRSPGLGDTAMYLCATSNYRDTEAFFGQGTRLTVV.

The chain carries TRBV3-1 (or the pseudogene TRBV3-2) and TRBJ2-2; perhaps D is TRBD1 or TRBD2 (7 bases each). Germline lookup yields CDR1 LGHDT and CDR2 YNNKEL (reference sequence). CDR3 size: 13 residues. Trimming removed 4 bases at V and 6 bases at J, with 9 bases between. The CDR3 bases are TGTGCCAGCAGCCCAGGGGGGGCCGGGGAGCTGTTTTTT. Amino acid sequence: CASSPGGAGELFF.

The V call is TRBV2, the J call TRBJ2-7; D is unclear. The V end was cut by 5 bases, the J end by 5 bases, with 10 bases between. Germline V gives CDR1 SNHLY, CDR2 FYNNEI. The length of the CDR3 is 12 residues. The CDR3 region is CASSTDENEQYF. The CDR3 coding sequence is TGTGCCAGCAGTACGGACGAAAACGAGCAGTACTTC.

The V and J genes are TRBV7-9 and TRBJ1-1, with TRBD1 identical over 7 bases. J gave up 4 bases and V 5 bases, and 10 bases lay outside the gene matches. This CDR3 has 15 amino acids. Per the germline V gene, CDR1 is SEHNR and CDR2 is FQNEAQ (reference sequence). CDR3 amino acids: CASSPRQGEGTEAFF. DNA for the CDR3: TGTGCCAGCAGCCCCAGACAGGGAGAGGGCACTGAAGCTTTCTTT. The whole variable domain, remainder taken from reference TRBV7-9 and TRBJ1-1, is DTGVSQNPRHKITKRGQNVTFRCDPISEHNRLYWYRQTLGQGPEFLTYFQNEAQLEKSRLLSDRFSAERPKGSFSTLEIQRTEQGDSAMYLCASSPRQGEGTEAFFGQGTRLTVV.

The chain has TRBV10-3 and TRBJ2-3, with 8 positions matching TRBD1. Germline values: CDR1 ENHRY, CDR2 SYGVKD. The CDR3 consists of 14 residues. V lost 10 bases to trimming and J lost 1 base; unmatched junction nucleotides: 7. The CDR3 protein is CASRSDRGTDTQYF. The CDR3 bases are TGTGCCAGCCGGTCGGACAGGGGCACAGATACGCAGTATTTT.

The chain links TRBV28 to TRBJ2-7, with no clear D. V dropped 2 bases and J dropped 4 bases, with 6 bases sitting between them. From germline, CDR1 is MDHEN and CDR2 SYDVKM. CDR3 length equals 12 residues. The chain's CDR3 is CASSLGAYEQYF. CDR3 sequence (DNA): TGTGCCAGCAGTTTAGGTGCGTACGAGCAGTACTTC.

The gene calls are TRBV5-3 and TRBJ1-2, with D possibly being TRBD1 (6 bases). TRBV5-3 counts as an open reading frame of uncertain function. Deletions cut 3 bases from V and 8 bases from J, with 17 bases between. This CDR3 region has 14 residues. The CDR3 bases are TGTGCCAGAAGCTCTGGACAGTCTTTTTGGGGCTACACCTTC. Translation gives CARSSGQSFWGYTF.

The chain links TRBV7-9 to TRBJ1-5, with no clear D. The germline CDR1 and CDR2 sequences are SEHNR and FQNEAQ (reference sequence). Trimming shortened V by 5 bases and J by 4 bases, and 6 bases separated the two germline ends. CDR3 size: 12 residues. CDR3 DNA sequence: TGTGCCAGCAGCGGAACTAATCAGCCCCAGCATTTT. Its translation is CASSGTNQPQHF.